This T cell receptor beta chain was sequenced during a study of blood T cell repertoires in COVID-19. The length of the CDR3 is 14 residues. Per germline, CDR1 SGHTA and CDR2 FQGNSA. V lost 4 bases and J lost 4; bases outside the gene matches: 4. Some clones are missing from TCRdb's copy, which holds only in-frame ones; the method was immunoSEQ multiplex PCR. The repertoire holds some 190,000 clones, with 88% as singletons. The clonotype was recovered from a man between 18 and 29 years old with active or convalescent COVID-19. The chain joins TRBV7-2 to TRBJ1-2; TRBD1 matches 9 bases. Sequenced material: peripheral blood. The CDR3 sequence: CASSSQGAVYGYTF. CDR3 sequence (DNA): TGTGCCAGCAGCTCACAGGGGGCGGTCTATGGCTACACCTTC.